These 18 T cell receptor beta chains were sequenced from one sample in a study of radiotherapy plus CTLA-4 blockade in lung cancer. This table comes from immunoSEQ multiplex PCR, and its TCRdb copy is limited to in-frame clones, with some not included. Among about 85,000 clones listed, approximately 86% were seen once. Material: peripheral blood, obtained from a patient treated with radiotherapy plus ipilimumab. The source of these receptors is a human donor with non-small cell lung cancer who had a partial response to radiotherapy plus ipilimumab.

The V call is TRBV27, the J call TRBJ2-2; TRBD2 agrees at 10 bases. The CDR3 length is 17 residues. Germline V gene lookup returns CDR1 MNHEY and CDR2 SMNVEV (reference sequence). The ends lost 4 bases at V and 0 bases at J; junction bases unmatched: 5. For the CDR3, the DNA is TGTGCCAGCAGTTGGTTAGCGGGAGGTCCGAACACCGGGGAGCTGTTTTTT. Its protein is CASSWLAGGPNTGELFF.

The V gene is TRBV5-4, the J gene TRBJ2-5; D gene ambiguous. CDR1 SGHNT and CDR2 YYREEE come from the germline V gene (reference sequence). This CDR3 has 14 amino acids. V lost 1 base and J 5 bases, leaving 12 bases between the germline ends. The DNA of the CDR3 is TGTGCCAGCAGCTTGCCCGACGGCGGTGAGACCCAGTACTTC. Translating gives CASSLPDGGETQYF.

The V call is TRBV7-3, the J call TRBJ2-1, with 9 bases aligning to TRBD1. The junction had 3 bases not matched to a gene; V was cut back by 4 bases and J by 8 bases. The length of the CDR3 is 13 residues. Germline V gene lookup returns CDR1 SGHTA and CDR2 FQGTGA. In DNA, the CDR3 is TGTGCCAGCAGCTCCACAGGGGGCGATGAGCAGTTCTTC. Its protein product is CASSSTGGDEQFF. The entire variable domain, with the rest obtained from reference TRBV7-3 and TRBJ2-1, is as follows: GAGVSQTPSNKVTEKGKYVELRCDPISGHTALYWYRQSLGQGPEFLIYFQGTGAADDSGLPNDRFFAVRPEGSVSTLKIQRTERGDSAVYLCASSSTGGDEQFFGPGTRLTVL.

The sample holds a few counts of this clone. This chain uses TRBV9 with TRBJ2-7; D uncertain. CDR3 length equals 14 residues. V was cut by 0 bases and J by 0 bases, with 7 bases left in between. CDR1 and CDR2 (germline): SGDLS, YYNGEE. The CDR3 bases are TGTGCCAGCAGCGTAGGTAGGAGCTCCTACGAGCAGTACTTC. Protein: CASSVGRSSYEQYF.

The chain joins TRBV19 to TRBJ2-6, with a weak D call TRBD1 (5 bases). The CDR3 is 17 amino acids. The V and J ends lost 1 base and 0 bases respectively, with 10 bases between them. Per the germline V gene, CDR1 is LNHDA and CDR2 is SQIVND (reference sequence). The CDR3 coding sequence is TGTGCCAGTAGTATAGCAGGGATCGACTCTGGGGCCAACGTCCTGACTTTC. Protein sequence: CASSIAGIDSGANVLTF.

V and J are TRBV11-2 and TRBJ2-7; TRBD2 matches at 13 bases. The length of the CDR3 is 16 residues. Looked up from germline, CDR1 is SGHAT and CDR2 is FQNNGV. The V gene end was trimmed by 5 bases and the J gene end by 4 bases; junction bases not matched to a gene: 8. The CDR3 sequence: CASSGRLAGGNYEQYF. CDR3 in DNA: TGTGCCAGCAGCGGAAGACTAGCGGGAGGAAATTACGAGCAGTACTTC.

This clone was recorded once. The chain joins TRBV4-3 to TRBJ1-4, with D perhaps TRBD1 (6 bases). The CDR3 is 16 amino acids. V was pared by 0 bases and J by 6 bases, with 14 bases between. Germline assignment: CDR1 LGHNA and CDR2 YSLEER. The CDR3 DNA sequence: TGCGCCAGCAGCCAAGAGTCTTGGCAGGGGTATGAAAAACTGTTTTTT. This translates into CASSQESWQGYEKLFF.

The genes are TRBV4-1 and TRBJ2-1; D is perhaps TRBD2 (5 bases). The CDR3 sequence is 17 residues long. The V end was cut by 0 bases, the J end by 1 base, with 13 bases between. Germline-derived CDR1 and CDR2 are MGHRA and YSYEKL. DNA of the CDR3: TGCGCCAGCAGCCAAGATATCGGGGTGTCTTCCTACAATGAGCAGTTCTTC. Residues: CASSQDIGVSSYNEQFF.

The V call is TRBV18, the J call TRBJ2-1; 14 bases line up with TRBD2. The CDR3 consists of 16 residues. CDR1 and CDR2 (germline): KGHSH, LQKENI. V trimming: 4 bases; J trimming: 8 bases; junction bases outside the gene matches: 7. CDR3 sequence: CASSLGLAGEIYEQFF. The CDR3 nucleotides read TGTGCCAGCTCACTGGGACTAGCGGGAGAGATCTATGAGCAGTTCTTC. Full variable domain (missing parts from reference TRBV18 and TRBJ2-1): NAGVMQNPRHLVRRRGQEARLRCSPMKGHSHVYWYRQLPEEGLKFMVYLQKENIIDESGMPKERFSAEFPKEGPSILRIQQVVRGDSAAYFCASSLGLAGEIYEQFFGPGTRLTVL.

This clone was counted once. V is TRBV28 and J is TRBJ2-5, with D possibly matching TRBD1 (7 bases). Germline-derived CDR1 and CDR2 are MDHEN and SYDVKM. V dropped 6 bases and J dropped 3 bases, with 17 bases sitting between them. The length of the CDR3 is 15 residues. CDR3 sequence: CASRKQGRMEETQYF. In nucleotides, the CDR3 is TGTGCCAGCAGAAAACAGGGGAGGATGGAAGAGACCCAGTACTTC. Combining the CDR3 with reference TRBV28 and TRBJ2-5 gives the whole variable domain DVKVTQSSRYLVKRTGEKVFLECVQDMDHENMFWYRQDPGLGLRLIYFSYDVKMKEKGDIPEGYSVSREKKERFSLILESASTNQTSMYLCASRKQGRMEETQYFGPGTRLLVL.

The V call is TRBV6-5, the J call TRBJ1-5; weak D call: TRBD1 (5 bases). CDR1 is MNHEY, CDR2 SVGAGI, per germline. Trimming took 6 bases from V and 3 from J, leaving 15 bases between them. The CDR3 has 15 residues. The CDR3 nucleotides are TGTGCCAGCAGAAAACAGGAGATTCTCAATCAGCCCCAGCATTTT. Protein sequence: CASRKQEILNQPQHF.

This sequence joins TRBV7-3 and TRBJ2-3; D might be TRBD2 (5 bases). Trimming removed 0 bases at V and 8 bases at J, with 18 bases between. Germline CDR1 is SGHTA and CDR2 is FQGTGA. This CDR3 has 16 amino acids. CDR3 sequence (DNA): TGTGCCAGCAGCTTAACCCGTCCCACCGAAGCGGCTACGCAGTATTTT. Residues: CASSLTRPTEAATQYF. The whole variable domain, filled in from reference TRBV7-3 and TRBJ2-3, reads GAGVSQTPSNKVTEKGKYVELRCDPISGHTALYWYRQSLGQGPEFLIYFQGTGAADDSGLPNDRFFAVRPEGSVSTLKIQRTERGDSAVYLCASSLTRPTEAATQYFGPGTRLTVL.

The chain carries TRBV6-4 and TRBJ1-2, with 12 bases identical to TRBD1. CDR3 size: 14 residues. CDR1 is MRHNA, CDR2 SNTAGT, per germline. J gave up 7 bases and V 6 bases, and 6 bases lay outside the gene matches. CDR3 region: CASSPGTGGVGYTF. CDR3 nucleotide sequence: TGTGCCAGCAGCCCAGGGACAGGGGGCGTTGGCTACACCTTC.

V is TRBV18 and J is TRBJ1-5; the D gene is possibly TRBD1 (6 bases). Trimming took 6 bases from V and 4 from J, leaving 13 bases between them. This CDR3 has 14 residues. The germline V gene has CDR1 KGHSH and CDR2 LQKENI. CDR3 amino acids: CASSESGVNQPQHF. CDR3 sequence (DNA): TGTGCCAGCTCGGAATCAGGGGTTAATCAGCCCCAGCATTTT.

The CDR3 protein is CASSQDRGQYEQYF. The DNA of the CDR3 is TGTGCCAGCAGCCAGGACAGGGGGCAATACGAGCAGTACTTC. The J gene is TRBJ2-7, the V gene TRBV5-4; 11 bases are a match to TRBD1. J gave up 4 bases and V 4 bases, and 4 bases lay outside the gene matches. Germline V gene sequence: CDR1 SGHNT, CDR2 YYREEE (reference sequence). The CDR3 sequence is 14 residues long. The full variable domain, with the rest looked up from reference TRBV5-4 and TRBJ2-7, is ETGVTQSPTHLIKTRGQQVTLRCSSQSGHNTVSWYQQALGQGPQFIFQYYREEENGRGNFPPRFSGLQFPNYSSELNVNALELDDSALYLCASSQDRGQYEQYFGPGTRLTVT.

This chain links TRBV10-3 with TRBJ2-7; D is ambiguous. The V gene lost 0 bases and the J gene lost 6 bases, with 9 bases spanning the gap. The CDR3 is made up of 13 amino acids. Germline-derived CDR1 and CDR2 are ENHRY and SYGVKD. CDR3 coding DNA: TGTGCCATCAGTGAGTCGGGCCAAGGCGAGCAGTACTTC. Translating it yields CAISESGQGEQYF.

The chain links TRBV5-1 to TRBJ1-2, with D possibly being TRBD1 (5 bases). The CDR3 loop spans 14 amino acids. V was shortened by 3 bases and J by 5 bases, with 14 bases between the two germline ends. From germline, CDR1 is SGHRS and CDR2 YFSETQ. The CDR3 loop is CASSSSHPGYGYTF. The DNA of the CDR3 is TGCGCCAGCAGCTCATCCCATCCAGGGTATGGCTACACCTTC.

The CDR3 DNA reads as TGTGCCAGTAGTACACGGACTGCTAACTATGGCTACACCTTC. Translating gives CASSTRTANYGYTF. The chain recombines TRBV19 with TRBJ1-2, with D uncertain. This CDR3 spans 14 amino acids. Germline CDR1 reads LNHDA; CDR2 reads SQIVND (reference sequence). The V gene lost 4 bases and the J gene lost 0 bases, with 9 bases spanning the gap. The full variable domain, its missing parts supplied by reference TRBV19 and TRBJ1-2, is DGGITQSPKYLFRKEGQNVTLSCEQNLNHDAMYWYRQDPGQGLRLIYYSQIVNDFQKGDIAEGYSVSREKKESFPLTVTSAQKNPTAFYLCASSTRTANYGYTFGSGTRLTVV.